The rows below give T cell receptor beta chains drawn from one sample of a study of beta chain features in type 1 diabetes. Some clones are missing from TCRdb's copy, which holds only in-frame ones; the method was immunoSEQ multiplex PCR. The data show about 53,000 clones, 52% seen once. Sequencing was carried out using Tregs from blood. The receptors originated from a woman aged 40 to 49 with type 1 diabetes. Both conserved end residues are part of each CDR3. A D gene is named only where the DNA matches it firmly. Clone size is stated in some rows and not others, as once, few, many or a class when expanded.

>few|TRBV7-2|TRBD1|TRBJ1-2
CASSLGTGVLHYTF
TGTGCCAGCAGCTTAGGGACAGGTGTTCTCCACTACACCTTC
>once|TRBV6-1|TRBD1|TRBJ1-6
CASSEVGQGYNSPLHF
TGTGCCAGCAGTGAAGTGGGACAGGGATATAATTCACCCCTCCACTTT
>NA|TRBV4-2|TRBD1|TRBJ2-7
CASSPGDRVTYEQYF
TGTGCCAGCAGCCCGGGGGACAGGGTCACCTACGAGCAGTACTTC
>few|TRBV6-5|NA|TRBJ2-7
CASSYGQGLSYEQYF
TGTGCCAGCAGTTACGGGCAGGGTCTGAGCTACGAGCAGTACTTC
>NA|TRBV7-9|NA|TRBJ1-5
CASSHSNQPQHF
TGTGCCAGCAGCCATTCCAATCAGCCCCAGCATTTT
>NA|TRBV6-5|NA|TRBJ1-4
CASRPRPTNEKLFF
TGTGCCAGCAGACCCAGGCCAACTAATGAAAAACTGTTTTTT
>NA|TRBV15|TRBD2|TRBJ2-3
CATSRDQVGGWSGDTQYF
TGTGCCACCAGCAGAGATCAAGTGGGGGGGTGGAGTGGAGATACGCAGTATTTT
>few|TRBV7-9|TRBD1|TRBJ1-2
CASSLTGEPFYGYTF
TGTGCCAGCAGCTTAACAGGGGAGCCCTTCTATGGCTACACCTTC
>NA|TRBV18|TRBD1|TRBJ1-3
CASSWGQLSGNTIYF
TGTGCCAGCTCCTGGGGACAGTTGTCTGGAAACACCATATATTTT
>NA|TRBV5-6|TRBD1|TRBJ1-2
CASSFWDRDYYGYTF
TGTGCCAGCAGCTTTTGGGACAGGGACTACTATGGCTACACCTTC
>NA|TRBV10-3|TRBD2|TRBJ2-7
CATGGTGRWRYEQYF
TGTGCCACCGGGGGGACTGGACGGTGGAGGTACGAGCAGTACTTC
>medium-sized|TRBV13|TRBD1|TRBJ2-1
CASSPGQANEQFF
TGTGCCAGCAGCCCCGGACAGGCCAATGAGCAGTTCTTC
>once|TRBV5-1|NA|TRBJ2-3
CASSLGQITDTQYF
TGCGCCAGCAGCTTGGGGCAGATCACAGATACGCAGTATTTT
>NA|TRBV5-1|TRBD2|TRBJ2-1
CASSLDSGGHYNEQFF
TGCGCCAGCAGCTTGGACAGCGGGGGACACTACAATGAGCAGTTCTTC
>NA|TRBV7-2|TRBD2|TRBJ2-7
CASSGSGTRGEQYF
TGTGCCAGCAGCGGTAGTGGGACTAGAGGCGAGCAGTACTTC
>NA|TRBV18|NA|TRBJ2-7
CASSPGGRIYEQYF
TGTGCCAGCTCACCAGGGGGCAGAATCTACGAGCAGTACTTC
>few|TRBV29-1|TRBD1|TRBJ2-3
CSVGRTGSASTDTQYF
TGCAGCGTTGGCAGGACAGGGTCAGCTAGCACAGATACGCAGTATTTT
>NA|TRBV5-6|NA|TRBJ2-7
CASSLGAQRVYEQCF
TGTGCCAGCAGCTTGGGGGCCCAGCGGGTCTACGAGCAGTGCTTC
>few|TRBV6-6|NA|TRBJ1-2
CASSDRAFNYGYTF
TGTGCCAGCAGTGACAGAGCTTTTAACTATGGCTACACCTTC
>NA|TRBV5-4|TRBD1|TRBJ2-7
CASSQGTDWYEQYF
TGTGCCAGCAGCCAAGGGACAGATTGGTACGAGCAGTACTTC
>NA|TRBV29-1|NA|TRBJ2-7
CSVHFQGGFHEQYF
TGCAGCGTACACTTCCAGGGGGGATTTCACGAGCAGTACTTC
>NA|TRBV7-2|NA|TRBJ2-4
CASSFGAGENIQYF
TGTGCCAGCAGCTTTGGGGCAGGGGAAAACATTCAGTACTTC
>NA|TRBV5-6|TRBD2|TRBJ2-1
CASSLGTSGNNEQFF
TGTGCCAGCAGCCTCGGGACTAGCGGAAACAATGAGCAGTTCTTC
>NA|TRBV5-6|TRBD1|TRBJ1-1
CASSLVAGGRTEAFF
TGTGCCAGCAGCTTGGTCGCAGGGGGAAGAACTGAAGCTTTCTTT
>few|TRBV25-1|NA|TRBJ1-2
CASSEFDRRGGYTF
TGTGCCAGCAGTGAATTCGACAGGCGAGGAGGCTACACCTTC
>NA|TRBV6-5|TRBD1|TRBJ1-4
CASSLTGKAEKLFF
TGTGCCAGCAGCTTGACAGGGAAGGCTGAAAAACTGTTTTTT
>many|TRBV28|NA|TRBJ2-2
CASRAIGVRTGELFF
TGTGCCAGCAGGGCAATCGGGGTGCGCACCGGGGAGCTGTTTTTT
>NA|TRBV7-9|TRBD1|TRBJ2-7
CASSPSGTGEHEQYF
TGTGCCAGCAGCCCCTCCGGGACAGGGGAGCACGAGCAGTACTTC
>few|TRBV19|TRBD2|TRBJ2-1
CATSGTSGRAGEQFF
TGTGCCACCTCCGGGACTAGCGGGAGGGCCGGTGAGCAGTTCTTC
>NA|TRBV27|TRBD2|TRBJ2-2
CASSLTGTSWRVTGELFF
TGTGCCAGCAGTTTAACCGGGACTAGCTGGAGGGTCACCGGGGAGCTGTTTTTT